The rows below give T cell receptor beta chains drawn from one sample of a study of response to subunit inactivated influenza vaccine. TCRdb processed the RT-PCR reads anew with MiXCR; each CDR3 protein has one entry. Among about 800,000 distinct CDR3 sequences listed, 21% were seen once. The starting material was PBMCs from blood, obtained approximately 5 days after vaccination. These receptor sequences come from a man over 45 who received an inactivated influenza vaccine. Both conserved end residues are part of each CDR3. Each record gives: D gene, V gene, clone size, J gene, CDR3 protein, CDR3 DNA. A D gene is named only where the DNA matches it firmly. Rows may omit the clone size; those that give it use once, few, many or a size class.

>NA|TRBV5-1|few|TRBJ1-6
CASSRDSSSYNSPLHF
TGCGCCAGCAGCCGCGACAGTAGCTCCTATAATTCACCCCTCCACTTT
>NA|TRBV5-1|few|TRBJ2-3
CASSFKGSPTDTQYF
TGCGCCAGCAGCTTTAAGGGGTCCCCCACAGATACGCAGTATTTT
>NA|TRBV7-6|NA|TRBJ2-7
CASSLMGGAYEQYF
TGTGCCAGCAGCTTAATGGGGGGAGCTTACGAGCAGTACTTC
>NA|TRBV20-1|few|TRBJ2-2
CSAQPQKALNTGELFF
TGCAGTGCCCAGCCACAAAAAGCCCTGAACACCGGGGAGCTGTTTTTT
>TRBD2|TRBV29-1|few|TRBJ2-5
CSVEIPTSVTTQYF
TGCAGCGTTGAAATACCGACTAGCGTGACAACCCAGTACTTC
>NA|TRBV20-1|many|TRBJ1-6
CSALPGDFNSPLHF
TGCAGTGCCCTTCCGGGTGACTTTAATTCACCCCTCCACTTT
>TRBD2|TRBV14|NA|TRBJ2-1
CASSLSPSGAYNEQFF
TGTGCCAGCAGCCTCTCCCCTAGCGGGGCCTACAATGAGCAGTTCTTC
>TRBD1|TRBV24-1|few|TRBJ1-5
CATSIAGGLDQPQHF
TGTGCCACCTCCATCGCAGGGGGTCTAGATCAGCCCCAGCATTTT
>NA|TRBV6-1|NA|TRBJ2-3
CASKGVQTTDTQYF
TGTGCCAGTAAGGGCGTCCAGACCACAGATACGCAGTATTTT
>TRBD2|TRBV28|NA|TRBJ2-7
CASSSQGLAGVSYEQYF
TGTGCCAGCAGTTCCCAGGGACTAGCGGGAGTTTCCTACGAGCAGTACTTC
>TRBD1|TRBV7-9|NA|TRBJ2-5
CASSFYPRTGLQETQYF
TGTGCCAGCAGCTTTTATCCCCGGACAGGACTGCAAGAGACCCAGTACTTC
>NA|TRBV5-5|NA|TRBJ2-2
CASSLSSLGGELFF
TGTGCCAGCAGCTTAAGTTCCCTGGGCGGGGAGCTGTTTTTT
>NA|TRBV4-3|NA|TRBJ2-1
CASSQDGISRPIYEQFF
TGCGCCAGCAGCCAAGATGGGATCTCCCGCCCAATTTATGAGCAGTTCTTC
>NA|TRBV6-1|NA|TRBJ2-2
CASRGQWVNTGELFF
TGTGCCAGCAGGGGTCAGTGGGTGAACACCGGGGAGCTGTTTTTT
>NA|TRBV4-2|NA|TRBJ1-3
CASSQDRVRNTIYF
TGTGCCAGCAGCCAAGATCGGGTGCGAAACACCATATATTTT
>NA|TRBV6-6|few|TRBJ2-2
CASINTGELFF
TGTGCCAGCATCAACACCGGGGAGCTGTTTTTT
>NA|TRBV20-1|NA|TRBJ2-6
CSAWSGANVLTF
TGCAGTGCCTGGTCTGGGGCCAACGTCCTGACTTTC
>NA|TRBV11-1|NA|TRBJ2-5
CASSPEAGRETQYF
TGTGCCAGCAGCCCCGAGGCAGGGAGAGAGACCCAGTACTTC
>NA|TRBV20-1|NA|TRBJ1-6
CSARDSSVGGYNSPLHF
TGCAGTGCTAGAGATTCGTCAGTCGGGGGATATAATTCACCCCTCCACTTT
>NA|TRBV20-1|few|TRBJ2-2
CSARPGLAGGELFF
TGCAGTGCTAGACCGGGCCTGGCGGGCGGGGAGCTGTTTTTT
>TRBD2|TRBV10-3|NA|TRBJ2-3
CAISETGTMADTQYF
TGTGCCATCAGTGAGACCGGGACTATGGCAGATACGCAGTATTTT
>TRBD2|TRBV6-1|few|TRBJ2-3
CASNPGGGQNTQYF
TGTGCCTCGAACCCCGGGGGGGGTCAAAATACGCAGTATTTT
>NA|TRBV5-1|NA|TRBJ2-7
CASSLDGSGIYEQYF
TGCGCCAGCAGCTTGGACGGTTCAGGGATCTACGAGCAGTACTTC
>NA|TRBV4-3|NA|TRBJ1-6
CASSQVKSLYNSPLHF
TGCGCCAGCAGCCAAGTTAAATCATTATATAATTCACCCCTCCACTTT
>TRBD2|TRBV27|few|TRBJ2-3
CASSVPGLAGPSTDTQYF
TGTGCCAGCAGTGTACCGGGACTAGCGGGCCCTTCCACAGATACGCAGTATTTT
>TRBD2|TRBV7-9|NA|TRBJ2-7
CASSSEGRAYEQYF
TGTGCCAGCAGCTCCGAGGGGAGGGCCTACGAGCAGTACTTC
>NA|TRBV6-2/TRBV6-3|NA|TRBJ1-2
CASNRDVINGYTF
TGTGCCAGCAACCGGGACGTAATCAATGGCTACACCTTC
>NA|TRBV12-3/TRBV12-4|few|TRBJ1-4
CASSWAGPNEKLFF
TGTGCCAGCAGTTGGGCAGGTCCTAATGAAAAACTGTTTTTT
>NA|TRBV12-3/TRBV12-4|NA|TRBJ1-1
CASSLASGRGEGRENTEAFF
NA
>NA|TRBV6-5|few|TRBJ2-7
CASSYTDSTYEQYF
TGTGCCAGCAGTTACACCGACAGTACGTACGAGCAGTACTTC
>NA|TRBV20-1|few|TRBJ2-5
CSPRHTGEETQYF
TGCAGTCCCAGGCATACGGGGGAGGAGACCCAGTACTTC
>NA|TRBV3-1|NA|TRBJ2-1
CASSQPSAEQFF
TGTGCCAGCAGCCAACCTAGCGCTGAGCAGTTCTTC
>NA|TRBV18|NA|TRBJ1-2
CASSPRINNYGYTF
TGTGCCAGCTCACCACGTATTAATAACTATGGCTACACCTTC
>NA|TRBV24-1|NA|TRBJ2-2
CATSNSVRTGELFF
TGTGCCACCAGCAATAGCGTAAGGACCGGGGAGCTGTTTTTT
>TRBD2|TRBV20-1|NA|TRBJ2-1
CSAGGTMISDNEQFF
TGCAGTGCGGGGGGGACCATGATCTCCGACAATGAGCAGTTCTTC
>TRBD1|TRBV7-9|few|TRBJ2-1
CASSLESNRGEQFF
TGTGCCAGCAGTTTAGAGAGTAACAGGGGCGAGCAGTTCTTC
>NA|TRBV15|NA|TRBJ2-2
CATGKQGWFGGELFF
TGTGCCACCGGCAAACAGGGTTGGTTTGGCGGGGAGCTGTTTTTT
>NA|TRBV7-9|few|TRBJ2-2
CASTSEITGELFF
TGTGCCAGCACGAGCGAGATCACCGGGGAGCTGTTTTTT
>NA|TRBV12-3/TRBV12-4|few|TRBJ1-3
CASSPFSGNTIYF
TGTGCCAGCAGTCCGTTCTCTGGAAACACCATATATTTT
>NA|TRBV7-9|few|TRBJ2-3
CASSFPVPQDTQYF
TGTGCCAGCAGCTTTCCGGTTCCCCAAGATACGCAGTATTTT
>NA|TRBV7-2|NA|TRBJ2-5
CASSSTPGSYQETQYF
TGTGCCAGCAGCTCCACGCCGGGGTCCTACCAAGAGACCCAGTACTTC
>TRBD2|TRBV2|NA|TRBJ2-7
CASSDLGAGGRDEQYF
TGTGCCAGCAGTGACCTCGGGGCGGGGGGGCGTGACGAGCAGTACTTC
>NA|TRBV6-1|NA|TRBJ1-2
CASSETALEIYGYTF
TGTGCCAGCAGTGAGACGGCGCTCGAAATCTATGGCTACACCTTC
>NA|TRBV21-1|few|TRBJ2-1
CASSHRDKTYNEQFF
TGTGCCAGCAGCCACCGGGACAAAACCTACAATGAGCAGTTCTTC
>TRBD2|TRBV12-3/TRBV12-4|few|TRBJ2-2
CASSLRLAGLLGELFF
TGTGCCAGCAGTCTTCGACTAGCGGGATTATTGGGGGAGCTGTTTTTT
>NA|TRBV5-1|NA|TRBJ1-6
CASSPGAVNSPLHF
TGCGCCAGCAGCCCCGGGGCAGTTAATTCACCCCTCCACTTT
>TRBD1|TRBV6-2/TRBV6-3|few|TRBJ1-6
CASRTTGSSPLHF
TGTGCCAGCAGGACGACAGGGAGCTCACCCCTCCACTTT
>NA|TRBV29-1|many|TRBJ2-7
CSVPGDSYEQYF
TGCAGCGTGCCCGGGGACTCCTACGAGCAGTACTTC
>NA|TRBV20-1|few|TRBJ1-1
CSAEGHQGTEAFF
TGCAGTGCCGAGGGACATCAGGGCACTGAAGCTTTCTTT
>NA|TRBV20-1|few|TRBJ1-5
CSARDPGVRNQPQHF
TGCAGTGCTAGAGATCCGGGGGTTCGCAATCAGCCCCAGCATTTT
>NA|TRBV12-3/TRBV12-4|NA|TRBJ2-1
CASRPGVNEQFF
TGTGCCAGCAGACCTGGGGTCAATGAGCAGTTCTTC
>NA|TRBV7-6|NA|TRBJ1-2
CASSLGAPKTGHYGYTF
TGTGCCAGCAGCTTGGGCGCTCCGAAAACAGGTCACTATGGCTACACCTTC